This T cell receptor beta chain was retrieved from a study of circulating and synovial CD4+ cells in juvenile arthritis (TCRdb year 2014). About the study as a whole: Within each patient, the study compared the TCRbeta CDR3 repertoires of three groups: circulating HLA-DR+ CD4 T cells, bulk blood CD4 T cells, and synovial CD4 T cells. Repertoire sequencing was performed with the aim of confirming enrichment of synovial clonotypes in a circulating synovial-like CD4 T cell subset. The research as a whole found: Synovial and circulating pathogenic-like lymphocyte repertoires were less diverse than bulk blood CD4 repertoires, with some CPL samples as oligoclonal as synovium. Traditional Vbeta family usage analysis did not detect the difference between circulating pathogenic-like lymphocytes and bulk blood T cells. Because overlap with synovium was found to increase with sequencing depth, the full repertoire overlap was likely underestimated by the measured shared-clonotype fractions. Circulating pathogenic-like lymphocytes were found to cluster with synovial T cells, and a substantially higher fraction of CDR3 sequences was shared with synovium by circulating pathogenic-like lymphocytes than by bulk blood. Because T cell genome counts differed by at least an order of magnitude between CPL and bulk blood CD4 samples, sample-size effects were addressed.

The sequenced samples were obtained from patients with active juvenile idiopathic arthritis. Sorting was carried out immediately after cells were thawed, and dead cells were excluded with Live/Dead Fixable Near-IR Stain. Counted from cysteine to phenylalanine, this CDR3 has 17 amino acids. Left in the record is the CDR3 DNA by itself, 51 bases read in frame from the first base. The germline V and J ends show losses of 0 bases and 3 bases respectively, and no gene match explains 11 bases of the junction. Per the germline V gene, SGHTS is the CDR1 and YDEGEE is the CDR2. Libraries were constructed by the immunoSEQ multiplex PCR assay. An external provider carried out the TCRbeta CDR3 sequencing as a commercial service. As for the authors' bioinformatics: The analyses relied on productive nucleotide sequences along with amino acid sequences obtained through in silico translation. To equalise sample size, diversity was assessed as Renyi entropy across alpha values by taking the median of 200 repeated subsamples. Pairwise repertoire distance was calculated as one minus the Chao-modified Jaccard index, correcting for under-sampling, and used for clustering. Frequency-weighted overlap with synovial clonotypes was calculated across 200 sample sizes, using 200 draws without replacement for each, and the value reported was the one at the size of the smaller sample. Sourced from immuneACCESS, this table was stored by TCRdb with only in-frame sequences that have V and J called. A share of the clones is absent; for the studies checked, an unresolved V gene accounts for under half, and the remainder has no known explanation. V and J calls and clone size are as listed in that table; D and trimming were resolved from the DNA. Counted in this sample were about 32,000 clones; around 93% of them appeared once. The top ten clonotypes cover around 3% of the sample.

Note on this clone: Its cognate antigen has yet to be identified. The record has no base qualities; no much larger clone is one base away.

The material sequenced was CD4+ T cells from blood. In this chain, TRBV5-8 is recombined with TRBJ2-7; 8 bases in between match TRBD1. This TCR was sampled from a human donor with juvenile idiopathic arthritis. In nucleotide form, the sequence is TGTGCCAGCAGCTTGGTATCCGGGACAGGAACTTACTACGAGCAGTACTTC. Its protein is CASSLVSGTGTYYEQYF.